The entry that follows covers one T cell receptor (beta chain) sequence. Sequencing was at deep level. TCRdb's table, derived via immunoSEQ multiplex PCR, lists solely in-frame clones and lacks some. The repertoire holds about 2.1 million clones, with approximately 94% as singletons. These data belong to a study of shared clonotypes between healthy human individuals. In the naive CD8 group, cells lacked CD45RO and were positively selected for CCR7, so terminally differentiated effector memory CD45RA+ cells were left out. Everyone who donated was a Caucasian adult who lived in Nashville, Tennessee. The CDR3 sequence is 17 residues long. Trimming shortened V by 2 bases and J by 6 bases, and 22 bases separated the two germline ends. Germline V CDR1 and CDR2: LGHNA, YSLEER.

The chain carries TRBV4-3 and TRBJ1-1, with D perhaps TRBD1 (5 bases). The sample comprised naive CD8+ T cells from PBMCs. The receptor was derived from a man younger than 30 in good health. Some clones in this sample may be carry-over from other donors' samples. DNA of the CDR3: TGCGCCAGCAGCCAATCGTTGAGGGGATTCTTGAGCGCTGAAGCTTTCTTT. Encoded protein: CASSQSLRGFLSAEAFF.